The 6 T cell receptor beta chains below come from one sample, sequenced in a study of blood T cell repertoires in COVID-19. TCRdb keeps only in-frame clones here, not all; method: immunoSEQ multiplex PCR. The top ten hold 11% of the sample, which has some 190,000 clones, approximately 85% seen once. The specimen sequenced was peripheral blood. All receptors derive from a human donor with active or convalescent COVID-19. The donor label of this sample is uncertain.

This clone was picked up a small number of times. The chain uses TRBV4-3 and TRBJ1-1; TRBD1 is a possible D gene (5 bases). CDR3 length: 14 residues. V was shortened by 0 bases and J by 4 bases, with 9 bases between the two germline ends. Per germline, CDR1 LGHNA and CDR2 YSLEER. For the CDR3, the DNA is TGCGCCAGCAGCCAAGATGGAGGGGCCACTGAAGCTTTCTTT. Amino acid sequence: CASSQDGGATEAFF.

This clone was seen only a few times. The V gene is TRBV28, the J gene TRBJ2-7, with D unclear. The germline CDR1 and CDR2 sequences are MDHEN and SYDVKM. Trimming took 5 bases from V and 0 from J, leaving 5 bases between them. The CDR3 sequence is 12 residues long. The CDR3 DNA follows: TGTGCCAGCAGTCCAATCTCCTACGAGCAGTACTTC. Its protein is CASSPISYEQYF.

V gene TRBV25-1 combines with J gene TRBJ1-4; D is unclear. Germline-derived CDR1 and CDR2 are MGHDK and SYGVNS. The CDR3 is made up of 16 amino acids. Trimming shortened V by 6 bases and J by 1 base, and 15 bases separated the two germline ends. CDR3 in DNA: TGTGCCAGCAGCCCAACGTTCGGGGTAACTAATGAAAAACTGTTTTTT. Translating it yields CASSPTFGVTNEKLFF. Drawing the rest from reference TRBV25-1 and TRBJ1-4, the complete variable domain is EADIYQTPRYLVIGTGKKITLECSQTMGHDKMYWYQQDPGMELHLIHYSYGVNSTEKGDLSSESTVSRIRTEHFPLTLESARPSHTSQYLCASSPTFGVTNEKLFFGSGTQLSVL.

This chain uses TRBV28 with TRBJ2-5; 8 bases align to TRBD1. Trimming at V came to 6 bases and at J to 3 bases, leaving 3 bases not matched to a gene. Germline V gene sequence: CDR1 MDHEN, CDR2 SYDVKM. The CDR3 sequence is 13 residues long. CDR3 coding DNA: TGTGCCAGCAGAACACAGGGGGAAGAGACCCAGTACTTC. As protein: CASRTQGEETQYF.

About this clone itself: Other DNA sequences in this specimen translate into the identical CDR3. The gene calls are TRBV7-3 and TRBJ2-1, with 10 bases identical to TRBD2. V was clipped by 8 bases and J by 4 bases; unmatched bases: 5. Germline V gives CDR1 SGHTA, CDR2 FQGTGA. There are 14 residues in the CDR3. CDR3 residues: CASSTSGAYNEQFF. DNA for the CDR3: TGTGCCAGCTCAACTAGCGGGGCTTACAATGAGCAGTTCTTC. Full variable domain (missing parts from reference TRBV7-3 and TRBJ2-1): GAGVSQTPSNKVTEKGKYVELRCDPISGHTALYWYRQSLGQGPEFLIYFQGTGAADDSGLPNDRFFAVRPEGSVSTLKIQRTERGDSAVYLCASSTSGAYNEQFFGPGTRLTVL.

The V gene is TRBV3-1 (or the pseudogene TRBV3-2), the J gene TRBJ2-3; tentative D call: TRBD1 (5 bases). Trimming removed 4 bases from V and 4 bases from J, with 15 bases in between. The germline V gene has CDR1 LGHDT and CDR2 YNNKEL (reference sequence). This CDR3 comprises 15 residues. CDR3 protein: CASSRGYLPADTQYF. The CDR3 coding sequence is TGTGCCAGCAGCCGGGGCTACCTCCCGGCAGATACGCAGTATTTT.